Listed below are T cell receptor beta chains from one sample, sequenced in a study of blood T cells in healthy people across ages. TCRdb itself ran the 5' RACE reads through MiXCR, one entry per CDR3 protein. The sample records 780,000 or so distinct CDR3 sequences, 56% being singletons. The source material was blood. The receptors come from a middle-aged man in good health. The CDR3 runs from the conserved cysteine through the conserved F or W. A D gene is named only where the DNA matches it firmly. Not all rows give a size; the values are once, few, many and, for expanded clones, a class.

>TRBV20-1|.|TRBD1|12|TRBJ1-2
CSVQDRVDGSTF
TGCAGTGTCCAGGACAGGGTAGATGGTAGCACCTTC
>TRBV12-3/TRBV12-4|.|.|12|TRBJ2-3
CASSPRGNTQYF
TGTGCCAGCTCCCCTAGGGGGAATACGCAGTATTTT
>TRBV12-3/TRBV12-4|.|TRBD1|13|TRBJ1-2
CASRTQGAYGYTF
TGTGCCAGCAGGACACAGGGGGCCTATGGCTACACCTTC
>TRBV7-9|.|.|16|TRBJ2-7
CASSLTGTASSYEQYF
TGTGCCAGCAGCTTAACAGGGACCGCCAGCTCCTACGAGCAGTACTTC
>TRBV7-2|.|TRBD2|14|TRBJ2-7
CASSLNRLREGQYF
TGTGCCAGCAGCTTAAATAGGTTGCGGGAGGGGCAGTACTTC
>TRBV2|.|.|14|TRBJ1-1
CASKGSHSGTEAFF
TGTGCCAGCAAAGGCAGCCACTCAGGAACTGAAGCTTTCTTT
>TRBV27|.|TRBD1|21|TRBJ1-2
CASSLDPYIRDRKGGNYGYTF
TGTGCCAGCAGTTTAGACCCCTATATCCGGGACAGGAAAGGCGGGAACTATGGCTACACCTTC
>TRBV14|.|TRBD1|13|TRBJ2-7
CASRTGYPYEQYF
TGTGCCAGCAGGACAGGGTACCCCTACGAGCAGTACTTC
>TRBV24-1|.|TRBD1|13|TRBJ2-5
CATGTGPIETQYF
TGTGCCACCGGGACAGGTCCGATTGAGACCCAGTACTTC
>TRBV20-1|.|TRBD1|13|TRBJ1-4
CSATTGGTEKLFF
TGCAGTGCTACGACAGGGGGCACTGAAAAACTGTTTTTT
>TRBV11-3|many|.|19|TRBJ1-2
CASSLASVAEPDSNYGYTF
TGTGCCAGCAGCTTAGCAAGCGTCGCGGAGCCGGACTCTAACTATGGCTACACCTTC
>TRBV20-1|.|TRBD1|14|TRBJ2-7
CSAKRDRGRGEQYF
TGCAGTGCTAAACGAGACAGGGGGCGAGGGGAGCAGTACTTC
>TRBV6-1|.|TRBD2|16|TRBJ2-1
CASSAFLAGGPHEQFF
TGTGCCAGCAGTGCGTTCCTAGCGGGGGGGCCGCATGAGCAGTTCTTC
>TRBV28|.|TRBD1|17|TRBJ1-2
CASSLRGDRFPHYGHTF
TGTGCCAGCAGTTTAAGGGGGGACAGGTTCCCACACTATGGCCACACCTTC
>TRBV28|.|.|12|TRBJ1-5
CASSVVNQPQHF
TGTGCCAGCAGCGTGGTTAATCAGCCCCAGCATTTT
>TRBV29-1|few|TRBD1|14|TRBJ2-3
CSVEATGGTDTQYF
TGCAGCGTTGAGGCGACAGGGGGGACAGATACGCAGTATTTT
>TRBV6-6|.|TRBD2|15|TRBJ2-5
CASSSITSGRETQYF
TGTGCCAGCAGTTCTATTACTAGCGGGAGGGAGACCCAGTACTTC
>TRBV11-2|.|TRBD2|14|TRBJ2-7
CASSVGISGTEQYF
TGTGCCAGCAGCGTAGGGATTAGCGGGACCGAGCAGTACTTC
>TRBV20-1|.|.|14|TRBJ2-3
CSAREGGLTDTQYF
TGCAGTGCTAGAGAGGGGGGGCTCACAGATACGCAGTATTTT
>TRBV6-2/TRBV6-3|.|TRBD1|13|TRBJ2-2
CASSDTGGGELFF
TGTGCCAGCAGTGACACAGGGGGCGGGGAGCTGTTTTTT
>TRBV27|once|.|16|TRBJ2-3
CASSLLGGADTDTQYF
TGTGCCAGCAGTCTACTCGGGGGAGCGGACACAGATACGCAGTATTTT
>TRBV2|.|.|15|TRBJ1-4
CASRATANVNEKLFF
TGTGCCAGCAGAGCGACAGCTAACGTTAATGAAAAACTGTTTTTT
>TRBV5-4|.|.|15|TRBJ2-5
CASSGPQGSTETQYF
TGTGCCAGCAGTGGACCCCAGGGGAGCACAGAGACCCAGTACTTC
>TRBV6-5|.|.|16|TRBJ2-3
CASSSSLAEWADTQYF
TGTGCCAGCAGTTCCTCCTTAGCGGAATGGGCAGATACGCAGTATTTT
>TRBV28|few|.|13|TRBJ2-7
CASTLIQGTEQYF
TGTGCCAGCACCCTAATCCAGGGAACCGAGCAGTACTTC
>TRBV4-1|.|.|15|TRBJ1-1
CASSQVIGVATEAFF
TGCGCCAGCAGCCAAGTCATTGGGGTCGCCACTGAAGCTTTCTTT
>TRBV9|few|.|13|TRBJ2-5
CASSPQLQETQYF
TGTGCCAGCAGCCCACAACTTCAAGAGACCCAGTACTTC
>TRBV29-1|.|TRBD2|13|TRBJ2-2
CSTGIAGTGELFF
TGCAGCACAGGGATAGCGGGAACCGGGGAGCTGTTTTTT
>TRBV4-1|.|.|15|TRBJ1-1
CASSQDLPSDTEAFF
TGCGCCAGCAGCCAAGATTTGCCATCGGACACTGAAGCTTTCTTT
>TRBV27|.|.|14|TRBJ2-5
CASRGLGALETQYF
TGTGCCAGCAGGGGTTTAGGGGCTCTGGAGACCCAGTACTTC
>TRBV7-2|few|.|14|TRBJ2-3
CASLSGVVTDTQYF
TGTGCCAGCTTATCGGGGGTGGTCACAGATACGCAGTATTTT
>TRBV12-3/TRBV12-4|.|TRBD2|16|TRBJ2-3
CASSIKLAGLADTQYF
TGTGCCAGCAGCATAAAACTAGCGGGGCTCGCAGATACGCAGTATTTT
>TRBV21-1|.|.|17|TRBJ2-5
CASSKARFLRDQETQYF
TGTGCCAGCAGCAAAGCGCGGTTCTTGCGGGACCAAGAGACCCAGTACTTC
>TRBV4-2|.|.|15|TRBJ2-1
CASSQDQEGPNEQFF
TGTGCCAGCAGCCAGGACCAAGAAGGGCCCAATGAGCAGTTCTTC
>TRBV7-2|.|TRBD1|14|TRBJ2-7
CASSPGTGNYEQYF
TGTGCCAGCAGCCCCGGGACAGGGAACTACGAGCAGTACTTC
>TRBV20-1|.|TRBD1|13|TRBJ2-1
CSATGTGSVGQFF
TGCAGTGCAACCGGGACAGGTTCAGTGGGTCAGTTCTTC
>TRBV5-1|.|TRBD2|16|TRBJ2-1
CASSNSLAGAANEQFF
TGCGCCAGCAGTAACTCACTAGCGGGAGCCGCGAATGAGCAGTTCTTC
>TRBV25-1|once|TRBD1|14|TRBJ1-1
CASRKTGGGTEAFF
TGTGCCAGCAGGAAAACAGGGGGAGGGACTGAAGCTTTCTTT
>TRBV29-1|.|TRBD2|18|TRBJ2-1
CSVEGLAGGKYSYNEQFF
TGCAGCGTTGAAGGACTAGCGGGAGGAAAATACTCCTACAATGAGCAGTTCTTC